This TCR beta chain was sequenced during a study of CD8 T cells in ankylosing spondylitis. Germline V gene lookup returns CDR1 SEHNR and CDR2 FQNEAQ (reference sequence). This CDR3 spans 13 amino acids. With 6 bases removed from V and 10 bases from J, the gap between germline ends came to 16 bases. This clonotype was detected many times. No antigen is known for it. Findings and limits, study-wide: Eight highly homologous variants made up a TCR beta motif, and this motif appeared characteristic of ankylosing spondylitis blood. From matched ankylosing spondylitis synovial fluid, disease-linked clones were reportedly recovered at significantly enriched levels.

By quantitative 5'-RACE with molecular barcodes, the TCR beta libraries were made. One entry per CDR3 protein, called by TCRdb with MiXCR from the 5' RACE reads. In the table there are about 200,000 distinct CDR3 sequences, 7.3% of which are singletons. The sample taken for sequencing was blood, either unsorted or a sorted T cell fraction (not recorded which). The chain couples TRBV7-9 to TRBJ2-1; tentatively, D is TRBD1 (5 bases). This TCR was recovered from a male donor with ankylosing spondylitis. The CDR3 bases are TGTGCCAGCAGACCCATGGGGCCATGGGAGCAGTTCTTC. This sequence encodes CASRPMGPWEQFF.